In its sample, the clone carrying this T cell receptor (beta chain) was seen a few times. The data stem from a study of TIL therapy for anti-PD-1-resistant metastatic lung cancer. In the study overall: Patients had a median age of 54 years (range 38-75).

The immunoSEQ assay was v3. Sequencing used immunoSEQ multiplex PCR; TCRdb keeps in-frame clones, though not all of them. The sample gives tens of thousands of clones, more than 60% of which show up once; 5.7% is in the top ten. CDR3 size: 16 residues. CDR1 and CDR2 from the germline V gene are KGHSH and LQKENI. V was shortened by 2 bases and J by 1 base, with 14 bases between the two germline ends. Time point: pre-treatment sample, taken before nivolumab and TIL therapy. The source is a person aged 25 to 80 with non-small cell lung cancer. This rearrangement joins TRBV18 to TRBJ2-5; D is uncertain. Sequencing used blood, obtained at baseline. CDR3 amino acids: CASSPLAGSFQETQYF. For the CDR3, the DNA is TGTGCCAGCTCACCATTGGCCGGCAGTTTCCAAGAGACCCAGTACTTC.